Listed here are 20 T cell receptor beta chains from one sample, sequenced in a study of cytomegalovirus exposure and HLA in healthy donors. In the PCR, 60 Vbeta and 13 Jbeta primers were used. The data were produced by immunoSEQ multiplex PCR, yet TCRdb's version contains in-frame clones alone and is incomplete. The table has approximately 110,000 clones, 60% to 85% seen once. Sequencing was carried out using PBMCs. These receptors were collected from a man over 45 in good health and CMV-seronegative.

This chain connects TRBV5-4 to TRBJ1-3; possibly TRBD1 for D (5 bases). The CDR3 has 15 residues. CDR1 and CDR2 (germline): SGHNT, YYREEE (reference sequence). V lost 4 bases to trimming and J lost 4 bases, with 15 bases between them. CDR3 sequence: CASSIRTNLGNTIYF. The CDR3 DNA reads TGTGCCAGCAGCATAAGGACAAATTTGGGAAACACCATATATTTT.

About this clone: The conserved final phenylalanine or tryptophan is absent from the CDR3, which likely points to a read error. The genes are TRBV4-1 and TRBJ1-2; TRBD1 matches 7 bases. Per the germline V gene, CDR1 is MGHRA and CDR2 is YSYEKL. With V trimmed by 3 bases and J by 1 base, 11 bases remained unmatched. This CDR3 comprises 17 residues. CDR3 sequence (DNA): TGCGCCAGCAGCCAGGGCGGGGGGACAGCCTATAACTATGGCTACACCCTC. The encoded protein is CASSQGGGTAYNYGYTL.

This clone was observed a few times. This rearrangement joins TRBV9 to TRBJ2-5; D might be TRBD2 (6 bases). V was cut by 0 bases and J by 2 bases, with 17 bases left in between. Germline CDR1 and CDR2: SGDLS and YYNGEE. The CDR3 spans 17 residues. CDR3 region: CASSVGVWSGGQETQYF. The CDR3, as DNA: TGTGCCAGCAGCGTAGGGGTTTGGTCCGGAGGGCAAGAGACCCAGTACTTC.

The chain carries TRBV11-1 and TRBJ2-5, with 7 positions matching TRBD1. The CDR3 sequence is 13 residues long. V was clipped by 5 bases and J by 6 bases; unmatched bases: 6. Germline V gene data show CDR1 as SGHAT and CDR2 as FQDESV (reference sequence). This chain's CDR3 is CASSIGTVQTQYF. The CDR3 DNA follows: TGTGCCAGCAGCATCGGGACAGTGCAGACCCAGTACTTC. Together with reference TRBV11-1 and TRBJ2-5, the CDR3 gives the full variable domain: EAEVAQSPRYKITEKSQAVAFWCDPISGHATLYWYRQILGQGPELLVQFQDESVVDDSQLPKDRFSAERLKGVDSTLKIQPAELGDSAMYLCASSIGTVQTQYFGPGTRLLVL.

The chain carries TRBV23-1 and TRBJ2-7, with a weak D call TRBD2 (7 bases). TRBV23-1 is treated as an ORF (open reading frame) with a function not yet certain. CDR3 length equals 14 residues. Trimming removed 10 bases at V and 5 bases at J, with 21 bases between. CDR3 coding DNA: TGCGCCAACAAACCCAGGGCGGGGGCCCACGAGCAGTACGTC. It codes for CANKPRAGAHEQYV.

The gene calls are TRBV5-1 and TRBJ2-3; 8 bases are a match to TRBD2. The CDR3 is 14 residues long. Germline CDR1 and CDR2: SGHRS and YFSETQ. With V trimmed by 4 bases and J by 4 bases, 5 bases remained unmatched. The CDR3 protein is CASSPGGGADTQYF. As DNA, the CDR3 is TGCGCCAGCAGCCCCGGGGGGGGCGCAGATACGCAGTATTTT.

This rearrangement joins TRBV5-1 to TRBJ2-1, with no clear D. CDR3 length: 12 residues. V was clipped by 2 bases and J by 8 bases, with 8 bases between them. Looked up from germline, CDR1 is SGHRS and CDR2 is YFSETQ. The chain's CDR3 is CASSFSDYEQFF. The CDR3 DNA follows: TGCGCCAGCAGCTTTAGTGATTATGAGCAGTTCTTC.

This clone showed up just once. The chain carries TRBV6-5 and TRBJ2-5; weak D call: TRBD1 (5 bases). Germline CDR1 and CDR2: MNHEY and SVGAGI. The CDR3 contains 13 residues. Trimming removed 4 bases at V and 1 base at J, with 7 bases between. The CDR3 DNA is TGTGCCAGCAGTTCCGACAGCCAAGAGACCCAGTACTTC. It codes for CASSSDSQETQYF.

The CDR3 nucleotides read TGTGCCAGCAGCCTATCGGAGGGGACTGAAGCTTTCTTT. It translates to CASSLSEGTEAFF. The chain recombines TRBV7-7 with TRBJ1-1; perhaps TRBD1 as D (5 bases). CDR1 SSHAT and CDR2 FNYEAQ come from the germline V gene (reference sequence). Trimming left V 5 bases short and J 5 bases short, with 12 bases between. The CDR3 loop spans 13 amino acids. Full variable domain (outside the CDR3, taken from reference TRBV7-7 and TRBJ1-1): GAGVSQSPRYKVTKRGQDVTLRCDPISSHATLYWYQQALGQGPEFLTYFNYEAQPDKSGLPSDRFSAERPEGSISTLTIQRTEQRDSAMYRCASSLSEGTEAFFGQGTRLTVV.

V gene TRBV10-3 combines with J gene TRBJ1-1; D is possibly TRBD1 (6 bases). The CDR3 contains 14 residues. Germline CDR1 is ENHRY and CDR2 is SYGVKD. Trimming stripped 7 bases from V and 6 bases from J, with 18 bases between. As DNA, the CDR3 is TGTGCCATCACCTCTGGCGGGGGGCCATCTGAAGCTTTCTTT. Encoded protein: CAITSGGGPSEAFF.

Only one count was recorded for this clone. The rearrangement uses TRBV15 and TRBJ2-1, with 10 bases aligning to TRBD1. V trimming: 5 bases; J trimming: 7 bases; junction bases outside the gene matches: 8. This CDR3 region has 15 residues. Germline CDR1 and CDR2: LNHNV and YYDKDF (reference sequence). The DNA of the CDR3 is TGTGCCACCAGCGACAGACAGGGGGCAATAAATGAGCAGTTCTTC. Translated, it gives CATSDRQGAINEQFF.

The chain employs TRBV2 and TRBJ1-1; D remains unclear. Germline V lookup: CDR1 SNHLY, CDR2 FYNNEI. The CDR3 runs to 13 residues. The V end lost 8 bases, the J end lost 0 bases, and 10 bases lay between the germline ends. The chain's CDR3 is CASLTTLNTEAFF. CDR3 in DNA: TGTGCCAGCCTAACTACCTTGAACACTGAAGCTTTCTTT.

Here the CDR3 reads CASSLVLSGFEAFF. The CDR3, as DNA: TGTGCCAGCAGCTTGGTGTTGTCCGGGTTCGAAGCTTTCTTT. The V gene is TRBV5-6, the J gene TRBJ1-1; D unclear. Germline V CDR1 and CDR2: SGHDT, YYEEEE. The CDR3 consists of 14 residues. Trimming removed 0 bases at V and 8 bases at J, with 14 bases between.

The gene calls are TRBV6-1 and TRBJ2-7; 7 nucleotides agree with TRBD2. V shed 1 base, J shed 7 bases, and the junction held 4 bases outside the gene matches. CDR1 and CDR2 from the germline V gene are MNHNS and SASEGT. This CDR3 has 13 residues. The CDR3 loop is CASSEGTRREQYV. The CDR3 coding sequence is TGTGCCAGCAGTGAAGGGACTAGGAGGGAGCAGTACGTC.

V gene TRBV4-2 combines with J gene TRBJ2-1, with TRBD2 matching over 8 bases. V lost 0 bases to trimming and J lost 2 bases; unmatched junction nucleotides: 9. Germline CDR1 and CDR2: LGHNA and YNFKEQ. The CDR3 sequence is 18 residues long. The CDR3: CASSQDRSGGPAYNEQFF. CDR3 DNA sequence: TGTGCCAGCAGCCAAGATCGGAGCGGGGGACCAGCCTACAATGAGCAGTTCTTC.

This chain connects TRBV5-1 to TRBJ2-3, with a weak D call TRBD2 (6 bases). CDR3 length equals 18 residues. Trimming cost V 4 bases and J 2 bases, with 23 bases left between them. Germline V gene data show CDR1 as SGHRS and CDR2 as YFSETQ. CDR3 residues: CASSGAAGRGLVTDTQYF. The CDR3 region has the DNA TGCGCCAGCAGCGGCGCGGCGGGCCGGGGGTTAGTCACAGATACGCAGTATTTT. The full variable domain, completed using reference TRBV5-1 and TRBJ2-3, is KAGVTQTPRYLIKTRGQQVTLSCSPISGHRSVSWYQQTPGQGLQFLFEYFSETQRNKGNFPGRFSGRQFSNSRSEMNVSTLELGDSALYLCASSGAAGRGLVTDTQYFGPGTRLTVL.

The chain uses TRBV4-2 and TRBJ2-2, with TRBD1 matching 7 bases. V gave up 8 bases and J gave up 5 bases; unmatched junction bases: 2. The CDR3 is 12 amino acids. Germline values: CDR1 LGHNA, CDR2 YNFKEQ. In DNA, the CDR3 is TGTGCCAGCGAGGGGGCGACCGGGGAGCTGTTTTTT. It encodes CASEGATGELFF.

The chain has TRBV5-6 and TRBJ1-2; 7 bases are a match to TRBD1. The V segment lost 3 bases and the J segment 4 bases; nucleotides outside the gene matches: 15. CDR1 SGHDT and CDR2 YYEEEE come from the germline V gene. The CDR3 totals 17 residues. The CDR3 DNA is TGTGCCAGCAGCTCGCGGGGTGGTCGGGACAGCTTCTATGGCTACACCTTC. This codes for CASSSRGGRDSFYGYTF.

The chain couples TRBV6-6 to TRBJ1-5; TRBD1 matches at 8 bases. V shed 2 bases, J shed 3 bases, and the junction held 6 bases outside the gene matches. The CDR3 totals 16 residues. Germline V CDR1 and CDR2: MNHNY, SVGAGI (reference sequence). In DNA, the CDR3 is TGTGCCAGCAGTTACGGGGTCAGGGGGCACAATCAGCCCCAGCATTTT. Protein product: CASSYGVRGHNQPQHF.

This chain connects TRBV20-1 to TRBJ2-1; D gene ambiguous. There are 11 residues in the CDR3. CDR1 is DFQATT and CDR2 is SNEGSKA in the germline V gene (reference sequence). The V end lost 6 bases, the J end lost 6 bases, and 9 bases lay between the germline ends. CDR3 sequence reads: CSATQLNEQFF. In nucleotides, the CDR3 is TGCAGTGCGACACAACTCAATGAGCAGTTCTTC.